The T cell receptor (beta chain) described here comes from a study of PD-1 blockade in classical Hodgkin lymphoma. This sample's time point: newly diagnosed, previously untreated cHL patient sample. The CDR3 is 19 residues long. V was pared by 1 base and J by 0 bases, with 20 bases between. Germline CDR1 LGHNA, CDR2 YSLEER. TCRdb's table, derived via immunoSEQ multiplex PCR, lists solely in-frame clones and lacks some. This table has some 28,000 clones, roughly 92% appearing once. J is TRBJ2-3 and V is TRBV4-3; D assignment may be TRBD1 or TRBD2 (5 bases each). The material sequenced was peripheral blood mononuclear cells (PBMCs). The TCR sequence derives from a human donor with classical Hodgkin lymphoma. Written as DNA, the CDR3 is TGCGCCAGCAGCCAAGGAGAGGGGATAGTGGGGTATAGCACAGATACGCAGTATTTT. It yields the protein CASSQGEGIVGYSTDTQYF.